This T cell receptor beta chain was sequenced in a study of blood T cell repertoires in COVID-19. Looked up from germline, CDR1 is LGHDT and CDR2 is YNNKEL (reference sequence). J lost 8 bases, V lost 4 bases, and 8 bases had no gene match. The CDR3 extends over 15 amino acids. Some clones are missing from TCRdb's copy, which holds only in-frame ones; the method was immunoSEQ multiplex PCR. The sample consists of hundreds of thousands of clones, around nine tenths of them appearing once. This TCR was recovered from a man aged 55-75 years who had recovered from COVID-19. Sequencing was carried out using PBMCs or T cells enriched from blood (not recorded which). The J gene is TRBJ2-1, the V gene TRBV3-1 (or the pseudogene TRBV3-2); 10 nucleotides agree with TRBD2. CDR3 nucleotides: TGTGCCAGCAGCCGCTCTAGCGGGAGTAGCTATGAGCAGTTCTTC. Its translation is CASSRSSGSSYEQFF.